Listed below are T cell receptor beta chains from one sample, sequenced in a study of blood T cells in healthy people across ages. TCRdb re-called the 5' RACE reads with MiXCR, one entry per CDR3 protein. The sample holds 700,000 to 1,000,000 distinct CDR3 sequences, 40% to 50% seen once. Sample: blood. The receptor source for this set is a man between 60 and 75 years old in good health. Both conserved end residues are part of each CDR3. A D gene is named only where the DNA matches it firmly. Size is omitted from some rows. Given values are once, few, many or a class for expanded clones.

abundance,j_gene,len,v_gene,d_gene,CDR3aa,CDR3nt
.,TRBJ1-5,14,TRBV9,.,CASGGGNSNQPQHF,TGTGCCAGTGGGGGAGGGAATAGCAATCAGCCCCAGCATTTT
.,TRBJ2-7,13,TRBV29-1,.,CSVEGKGFYEQYF,TGCAGCGTTGAAGGAAAGGGATTCTACGAGCAGTACTTC
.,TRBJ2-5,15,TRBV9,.,CASSVRGAEEETQYF,TGTGCCAGCAGCGTTCGGGGGGCCGAGGAGGAGACCCAGTACTTC
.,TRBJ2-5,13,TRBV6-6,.,CASRRGVGETQYF,TGTGCCAGCAGGAGGGGGGTGGGAGAGACCCAGTACTTC
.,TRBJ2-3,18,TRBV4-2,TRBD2,CASSPKQGSGGDTDTQYF,TGTGCCAGCAGCCCCAAACAGGGTAGCGGGGGCGACACAGATACGCAGTATTTT
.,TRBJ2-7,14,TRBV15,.,CATSRGGGTYEQYF,TGTGCCACCAGCAGAGGTGGGGGGACCTACGAGCAGTACTTC
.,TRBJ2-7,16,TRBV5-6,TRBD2,CASSLGEGRRTYEQYF,TGTGCCAGCAGCTTGGGGGAGGGCCGCCGTACCTACGAGCAGTACTTC
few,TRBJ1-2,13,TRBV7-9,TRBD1,CASSRQGSYGYTF,TGTGCCAGCAGCCGACAGGGGAGCTATGGCTACACCTTC
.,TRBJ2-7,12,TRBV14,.,CASSPNMGEQYF,TGTGCCAGCAGCCCCAATATGGGGGAGCAGTACTTC
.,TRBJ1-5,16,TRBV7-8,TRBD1,CASSLDRGRNNQPQHF,TGTGCCAGCAGCTTAGATAGGGGGCGAAACAATCAGCCCCAGCATTTT
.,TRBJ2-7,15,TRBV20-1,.,CSARFTSRNSYEQYF,TGCAGTGCTAGATTTACTAGCAGGAACTCCTACGAGCAGTACTTC
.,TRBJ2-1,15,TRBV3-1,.,CASSQDLSQYNEQFF,TGTGCCAGCAGCCAAGATTTGAGCCAGTACAATGAGCAGTTCTTC
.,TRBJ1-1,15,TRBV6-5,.,CASSSHSSRAPEAFF,TGTGCCAGCAGTTCTCATTCGTCAAGGGCCCCTGAAGCTTTCTTT
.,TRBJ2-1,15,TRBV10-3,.,CAISESEVRKETQFF,TGTGCCATCAGTGAGTCGGAGGTCAGGAAAGAGACCCAGTTCTTC
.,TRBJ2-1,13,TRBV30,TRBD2,CAWSLAGVNEQFF,TGTGCCTGGAGTCTAGCGGGGGTTAATGAGCAGTTCTTC
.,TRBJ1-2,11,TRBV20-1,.,CSATSWDVYTF,TGCAGTGCTACCTCTTGGGACGTCTACACCTTC
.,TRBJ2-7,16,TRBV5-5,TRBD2,CASSLPSGQLYNEQYF,TGTGCCAGCAGCTTGCCTAGCGGGCAACTTTACAATGAGCAGTACTTC
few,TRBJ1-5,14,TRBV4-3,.,CASSQDNVGQPQHF,TGCGCCAGCAGCCAAGATAATGTGGGACAGCCCCAGCATTTT
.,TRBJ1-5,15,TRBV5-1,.,CASSLAGEIHQPQHF,TGCGCCAGCAGCTTGGCCGGGGAAATCCATCAGCCCCAGCATTTT
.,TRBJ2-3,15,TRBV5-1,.,CSSSLYRDSTDTQYF,TGCTCCAGCAGCTTGTACAGGGATAGCACAGATACGCAGTATTTT
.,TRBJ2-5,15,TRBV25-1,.,CASSEGMRVQETQYF,TGTGCCAGCAGTGAAGGGATGAGGGTCCAAGAGACCCAGTACTTC
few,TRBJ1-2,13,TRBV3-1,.,CASSLLEGYGYTF,TGTGCCAGCAGTCTACTGGAGGGTTATGGCTACACCTTC
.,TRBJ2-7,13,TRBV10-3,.,CAISYDSSYEQYF,TGTGCCATCAGTTATGACAGCTCCTACGAGCAGTACTTC
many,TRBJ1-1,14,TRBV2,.,CASSSAIRNTEAFF,TGTGCCAGCAGTAGTGCAATCAGGAACACTGAAGCTTTCTTT
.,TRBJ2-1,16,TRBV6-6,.,CASSSSGVNPYNEQFF,TGTGCCAGCAGTTCATCGGGGGTTAATCCCTACAATGAGCAGTTCTTC
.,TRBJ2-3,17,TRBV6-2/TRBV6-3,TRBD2,CASSSPSTSGGSWTQYF,TGTGCCAGCAGTTCCCCATCGACTAGCGGGGGGAGTTGGACGCAGTATTTT
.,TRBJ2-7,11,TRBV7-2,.,CASRGTGEQYF,TGTGCCAGCAGGGGCACGGGCGAGCAGTACTTC
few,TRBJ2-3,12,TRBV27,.,CASSSTRDTQYF,TGTGCCAGCAGTTCGACAAGAGATACGCAGTATTTT
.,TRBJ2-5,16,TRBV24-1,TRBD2,CATSERSMTSGGRVYF,TGTGCCACCAGCGAGAGATCGATGACTAGCGGGGGCCGGGTGTACTTC
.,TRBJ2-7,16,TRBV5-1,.,CASSLGPGAESYEQYF,TGCGCCAGCAGCTTGGGCCCAGGGGCGGAATCCTACGAGCAGTACTTC
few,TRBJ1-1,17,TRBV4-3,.,CASSQDRVGGLSTEAFF,TGCGCCAGCAGCCAAGATCGGGTGGGGGGGCTGAGCACTGAAGCTTTCTTT
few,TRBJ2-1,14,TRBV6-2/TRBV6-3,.,CASSYSRQIPEQFF,TGTGCCAGCAGTTACTCGAGACAGATCCCTGAGCAGTTCTTC
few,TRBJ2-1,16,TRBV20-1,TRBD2,CSATRLVAGEGNEQFF,TGCAGTGCTACACGCCTTGTAGCGGGCGAGGGCAATGAGCAGTTCTTC
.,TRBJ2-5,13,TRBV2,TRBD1,CASRAGTDHEQYF,TGTGCCAGCAGAGCCGGGACAGATCATGAGCAGTACTTC
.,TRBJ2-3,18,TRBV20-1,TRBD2,CSAGGEGVDRSSTDTQYF,TGCAGTGCTGGAGGGGAGGGAGTGGATAGGTCTAGCACAGATACGCAGTATTTT
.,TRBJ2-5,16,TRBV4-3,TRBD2,CASSKRAGGKGETQYF,TGCGCCAGCAGCAAGCGAGCGGGGGGGAAGGGAGAGACCCAGTACTTC
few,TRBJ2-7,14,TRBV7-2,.,CASSLQISGNEQYF,TGTGCCAGCAGCTTACAAATTAGCGGAAATGAGCAGTACTTC
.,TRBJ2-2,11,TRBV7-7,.,CARKGSKELFF,TGTGCCAGAAAAGGCTCGAAGGAGCTGTTTTTT
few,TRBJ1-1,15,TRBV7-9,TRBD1,CASSLGQGGYTEAFF,TGTGCCAGCAGCCTAGGACAGGGGGGTTACACTGAAGCTTTCTTT
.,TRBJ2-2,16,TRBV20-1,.,CSARDKVAMNTGELFF,TGCAGTGCTAGAGATAAAGTAGCTATGAACACCGGGGAGCTGTTTTTT
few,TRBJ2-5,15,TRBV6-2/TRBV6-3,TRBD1,CASSVDRLRSETQYF,TGTGCCAGCAGCGTGGACAGGTTACGGTCGGAGACCCAGTACTTC
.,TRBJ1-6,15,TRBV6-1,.,CASSEERGKNSPLHF,TGTGCCAGCAGTGAGGAAAGGGGGAAGAATTCACCCCTCCACTTT
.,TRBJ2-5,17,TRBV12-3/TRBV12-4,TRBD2,CASSLFFLAGGQETQYF,TGTGCCAGCAGTTTATTTTTTCTAGCGGGGGGGCAAGAGACCCAGTACTTC
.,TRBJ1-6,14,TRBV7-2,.,CASSLNGNNSPLHF,TGTGCCAGCAGCTTAAATGGGAATAATTCACCCCTCCACTTT
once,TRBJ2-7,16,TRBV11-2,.,CVSSRKTTGTNYEQYF,TGTGTCAGCAGCAGAAAGACTACCGGGACAAATTACGAGCAGTACTTC
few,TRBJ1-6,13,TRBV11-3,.,CASSSGTAEPLHF,TGTGCCAGCAGCTCCGGGACGGCTGAACCCCTCCACTTT
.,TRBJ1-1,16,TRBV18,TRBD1,CASSPAPTGMNTEAFF,TGTGCCAGCTCACCGGCCCCGACAGGGATGAACACTGAAGCTTTCTTT
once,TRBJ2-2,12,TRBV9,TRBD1,CASSVGTGKLFF,TGTGCCAGCAGCGTGGGGACAGGGAAGCTGTTTTTT
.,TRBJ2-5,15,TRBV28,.,CASNPLGGDQETQYF,TGTGCCAGCAACCCTTTGGGAGGCGACCAAGAGACCCAGTACTTC
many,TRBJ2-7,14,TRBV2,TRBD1,CASSERRGPYEQYF,TGTGCCAGCAGTGAGAGAAGGGGGCCCTACGAGCAGTACTTC
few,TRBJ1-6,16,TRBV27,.,CASSQGRAGYNSPLHF,TGTGCCAGCAGTCAGGGCAGGGCGGGATATAATTCACCCCTCCACTTT
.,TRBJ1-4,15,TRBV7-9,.,CASSLAAGRGEKLFF,TGTGCCAGCAGCTTAGCCGCAGGGAGAGGTGAAAAACTGTTTTTT
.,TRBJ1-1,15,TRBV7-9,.,CASSPSGVPNTEAFF,TGTGCCAGCAGTCCCTCCGGAGTCCCGAACACTGAAGCTTTCTTT
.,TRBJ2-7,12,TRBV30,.,CAWSQGNYEQYF,TGTGCCTGGAGCCAGGGAAACTACGAGCAGTACTTC
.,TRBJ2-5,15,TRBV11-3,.,CASSSPLHGRGTQYF,TGTGCCAGTAGCTCCCCCTTGCACGGCAGAGGGACCCAGTACTTC